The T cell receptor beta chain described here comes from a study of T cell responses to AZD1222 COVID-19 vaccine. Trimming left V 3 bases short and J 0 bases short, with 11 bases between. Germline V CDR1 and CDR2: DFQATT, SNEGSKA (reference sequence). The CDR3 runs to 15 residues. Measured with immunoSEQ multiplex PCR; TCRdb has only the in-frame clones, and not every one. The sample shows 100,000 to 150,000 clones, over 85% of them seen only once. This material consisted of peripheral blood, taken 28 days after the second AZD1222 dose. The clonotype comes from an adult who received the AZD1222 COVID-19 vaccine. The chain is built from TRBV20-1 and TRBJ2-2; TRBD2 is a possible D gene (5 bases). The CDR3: CSASRGPANTGELFF. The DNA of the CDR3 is TGCAGTGCTAGTAGAGGGCCTGCGAACACCGGGGAGCTGTTTTTT.